The 27 T cell receptor beta chains below all came from one sample that was sequenced in a study of blood T cell repertoires in COVID-19. Libraries were prepared by immunoSEQ multiplex PCR; TCRdb keeps only in-frame clonotypes and omits some of them. Of some 180,000 clones in the sample, 86% were seen once. The sample was peripheral blood. These receptors all stem from a man between 65 and 79 years old with active or convalescent COVID-19.

The chain couples TRBV11-2 to TRBJ2-6, with 9 nucleotides matching TRBD1. This CDR3 region has 19 residues. V lost 5 bases to trimming and J lost 2 bases; unmatched junction nucleotides: 13. Germline values: CDR1 SGHAT, CDR2 FQNNGV. The CDR3 region is CASSTPLGTGNPGANVLTF. For the CDR3, the DNA is TGTGCCAGCAGCACCCCTCTCGGGACAGGGAACCCTGGGGCCAACGTCCTGACTTTC.

V usage is TRBV7-8 and J usage is TRBJ2-1; the match to TRBD2 covers 14 bases. Trimming removed 3 bases from V and 8 bases from J; junction bases left unmatched: 6. The germline V gene encodes CDR1 SGHVS and CDR2 FQNEAQ. The CDR3 covers 16 residues. CDR3 in amino acids: CASSFAGTSGRYEQFF. The CDR3 region has the DNA TGTGCCAGCAGCTTCGCCGGGACTAGCGGGAGATATGAGCAGTTCTTC.

This chain uses TRBV7-6 with TRBJ2-3, with D possibly TRBD1 on 5 matching bases. V was pared by 4 bases and J by 2 bases, with 16 bases between. The CDR3 runs to 16 residues. The germline V gene encodes CDR1 SGHVS and CDR2 FNYEAQ. CDR3 protein: CASSSVQGSNTDTQYF. The CDR3 DNA is TGTGCCAGCAGCTCCGTTCAGGGCTCGAACACAGATACGCAGTATTTT.

The chain is built from TRBV13 and TRBJ2-2; D perhaps matches TRBD1 (6 bases). The CDR3 length is 17 residues. Germline assignment: CDR1 PRHDT and CDR2 FYEKMQ (reference sequence). Between the trimmed V and J ends, which lost 5 bases and 5 bases, there was a span of 21 bases. In nucleotides, the CDR3 is TGTGCCAGCAGCCACGACGGGCTGGGGGCCCGAACCGGGGAGCTGTTTTTT. This codes for CASSHDGLGARTGELFF.

This clone was counted a single time. CDR3 loop: CASSSGSQGLPGETQYF. The CDR3, as DNA: TGTGCCAGCAGCTCAGGGAGCCAGGGGCTTCCAGGGGAGACCCAGTACTTC. The chain couples TRBV7-9 to TRBJ2-5; TRBD1 is a possible D gene (6 bases). The CDR3 is 17 residues long. Trimming took 4 bases from V and 5 from J, leaving 23 bases between them. Germline CDR1 and CDR2: SEHNR and FQNEAQ (reference sequence).

About this clone itself: Other DNA variants within this sample encode the same CDR3. The CDR3, as DNA: TGTGCCAGCCGGTCGGTGAACACTGAAGCTTTCTTT. It is translated as CASRSVNTEAFF. The chain is built from TRBV28 and TRBJ1-1; D is undetermined. Looked up from germline, CDR1 is MDHEN and CDR2 is SYDVKM. V lost 8 bases and J 0 bases, leaving 7 bases between the germline ends. This CDR3 contains 12 residues. The variable domain in full, with the rest retrieved from reference TRBV28 and TRBJ1-1, is DVKVTQSSRYLVKRTGEKVFLECVQDMDHENMFWYRQDPGLGLRLIYFSYDVKMKEKGDIPEGYSVSREKKERFSLILESASTNQTSMYLCASRSVNTEAFFGQGTRLTVV.

The chain couples TRBV18 to TRBJ1-5; weak D call: TRBD1 (5 bases). V lost 2 bases to trimming and J lost 1 base, with 15 bases between them. The germline V gene encodes CDR1 KGHSH and CDR2 LQKENI. The CDR3 contains 17 residues. The DNA of the CDR3 is TGTGCCAGCTCACCAAGTATGGGGCATCTCAGCAATCAGCCCCAGCATTTT. Translated, it gives CASSPSMGHLSNQPQHF.

The J gene is TRBJ2-2, the V gene TRBV6-2 or TRBV6-3; tentative D call: TRBD1 (6 bases). CDR3 size: 14 residues. V was shortened by 6 bases and J by 3 bases, with 11 bases between the two germline ends. Per the germline V gene, CDR1 is MNHEY and CDR2 is SVGEGT. The CDR3 protein is CASSLTGHTGELFF. CDR3 DNA: TGTGCCAGCAGCCTTACAGGGCACACCGGGGAGCTGTTTTTT.

The V call is TRBV11-2, the J call TRBJ1-2; a weak D match, TRBD1 (5 bases). V gave up 7 bases and J gave up 0 bases, with 15 bases separating them. Germline V gene lookup returns CDR1 SGHAT and CDR2 FQNNGV. CDR3 length: 15 residues. The CDR3 DNA sequence: TGTGCCAGCATCATTGACAGTAAAGCTAACTATGGCTACACCTTC. It codes for CASIIDSKANYGYTF.

The chain is built from TRBV2 and TRBJ1-4, with a possible D match to TRBD1 (5 bases). With 4 bases removed from V and 0 bases from J, the gap between germline ends came to 12 bases. CDR1 and CDR2 (germline): SNHLY, FYNNEI. The CDR3 sequence is 16 residues long. In DNA form, the CDR3 reads TGTGCCAGCAGTGGGGCAGGGCGTGCAACTAATGAAAAACTGTTTTTT. This translates into CASSGAGRATNEKLFF.

This clone was recorded a few times. J is TRBJ1-5 and V is TRBV7-8; possible D gene TRBD1, 5 bases. The V gene lost 5 bases and the J gene lost 5 bases, with 13 bases spanning the gap. The CDR3 is 14 amino acids. The germline V gene encodes CDR1 SGHVS and CDR2 FQNEAQ. Written as DNA, the CDR3 is TGTGCCAGCAGCCTTAGAGGGGACTATCAGCCCCAGCATTTT. Encoded protein: CASSLRGDYQPQHF.

The sample holds one count of this clone. Here the CDR3 reads CASSLNSNTEAFF. CDR3 sequence (DNA): TGTGCCAGCTCACTTAACAGCAACACTGAAGCTTTCTTT. V is TRBV18 and J is TRBJ1-1; D gene unclear. V was shortened by 4 bases and J by 2 bases, with 8 bases between the two germline ends. The CDR3 extends over 13 amino acids. Germline V gene lookup returns CDR1 KGHSH and CDR2 LQKENI.

The rearrangement joins TRBV3-1 (or the pseudogene TRBV3-2) to TRBJ2-7, with 8 bases fitting TRBD2. The CDR3 runs 15 residues. V dropped 4 bases and J dropped 3; count of bases not matched to a gene: 8. Germline CDR1 LGHDT, CDR2 YNNKEL (reference sequence). The CDR3 coding sequence is TGTGCCAGCAGCCTCCGGACGGGACTAGGCTACGAGCAGTACTTC. It is translated as CASSLRTGLGYEQYF.

This chain uses TRBV29-1 with TRBJ1-3; TRBD1 matches 8 bases. Germline loops: CDR1 SQVTM, CDR2 ANQGSEA. Germline trimming cut 6 bases from V and 4 bases from J; bases unmatched to any gene: 5. The CDR3 consists of 13 residues. For the CDR3, the DNA is TGCAGCGTCACCAGGGGGCCGGGAAACACCATATATTTT. This encodes CSVTRGPGNTIYF.

The chain uses TRBV27 and TRBJ1-1, with D maybe TRBD1 (6 bases). In germline, CDR1 is MNHEY, CDR2 SMNVEV (reference sequence). The CDR3 extends over 13 amino acids. The V and J ends lost 5 bases and 1 base respectively, with 8 bases between them. The CDR3 here is CASSRQENTEAFF. CDR3 in DNA: TGTGCCAGCAGTCGACAGGAGAACACTGAAGCTTTCTTT.

The rearrangement uses TRBV4-3 and TRBJ2-7, with D possibly being TRBD2 (6 bases). The V and J ends lost 4 bases and 4 bases respectively, with 17 bases between them. Germline values: CDR1 LGHNA, CDR2 YSLEER. The CDR3 sequence is 15 residues long. CDR3 in DNA: TGCGCCAGCAGCCCTAGTTTAGCGGAGGGGTACGAGCAGTACTTC. It encodes CASSPSLAEGYEQYF.

The gene calls are TRBV28 and TRBJ1-1, with D perhaps matching TRBD1 (6 bases). The CDR3 contains 12 residues. Trimming removed 5 bases from V and 10 bases from J, with 14 bases in between. Germline loops: CDR1 MDHEN, CDR2 SYDVKM. CDR3 sequence (DNA): TGTGCCAGCAGTCTGGGGGCCTTCCCAGCTTTCTTT. Amino acid sequence: CASSLGAFPAFF.

CDR3: CASSSRPSNYGYTF. CDR3 bases: TGTGCCAGCAGTTCGAGGCCTTCTAACTATGGCTACACCTTC. The chain carries TRBV6-2 or TRBV6-3 and TRBJ1-2, with D hard to call. Germline CDR1 is MNHEY and CDR2 is SVGEGT. The ends were cut back, 4 bases at V and 0 bases at J, with 9 bases in the middle. CDR3 length equals 14 residues.

The chain employs TRBV29-1 and TRBJ2-1, with 12 bases fitting TRBD2. With V trimmed by 7 bases and J by 0 bases, 10 bases remained unmatched. This CDR3 region has 17 residues. Germline V gene lookup returns CDR1 SQVTM and CDR2 ANQGSEA. In DNA, the CDR3 is TGCAGCGCGGGGGGACTAGCGGGTGAAAGCTCCTACAATGAGCAGTTCTTC. Its translation: CSAGGLAGESSYNEQFF.

This chain uses TRBV18 with TRBJ1-5; 7 positions match TRBD1. Trimming cost V 4 bases and J 13 bases; bases outside gene matches: 7. From germline, CDR1 is KGHSH and CDR2 LQKENI. The CDR3 has 12 residues. In nucleotides, the CDR3 is TGTGCCAGCTCACACCGACAGGGTCAACAGCATTTT. The encoded protein is CASSHRQGQQHF.

The V gene is TRBV24-1, the J gene TRBJ2-1, with a weak D call TRBD2 (6 bases). V shed 1 base and J shed 9 bases, with 18 bases lying between them. Germline assignment: CDR1 KGHDR and CDR2 SFDVKD. The CDR3 loop spans 16 amino acids. CDR3 in amino acids: CATSDLEGPGGGEQFF. The CDR3 nucleotides are TGTGCCACCAGTGATTTAGAGGGGCCCGGGGGAGGTGAGCAGTTCTTC.

The chain employs TRBV6-1 and TRBJ1-4; D remains ambiguous. V lost 2 bases and J 0 bases, leaving 10 bases between the germline ends. This CDR3 region has 16 residues. CDR1 is MNHNS and CDR2 is SASEGT in the germline V gene. CDR3: CASSETLTATNEKLFF. CDR3 bases: TGTGCCAGCAGTGAAACCCTAACAGCAACTAATGAAAAACTGTTTTTT.

This clone has a single count. The V gene is TRBV10-1, the J gene TRBJ1-2, with TRBD1 identical over 9 bases. V shed 3 bases and J 5 bases; nucleotides not matched to a gene: 4. Germline values: CDR1 WNHNN, CDR2 SYGVQD (reference sequence). This CDR3 has 14 residues. CDR3 bases: TGCGCCAGCAGTGACAGGACAGGGGTTTATGGCTACACCTTC. Translating it yields CASSDRTGVYGYTF.

In this sample, this clone turned up once. The genes are TRBV28 and TRBJ2-7; 10 nucleotides line up with TRBD2. The trim removed 3 bases at V and 4 bases at J, leaving 9 bases unmatched. CDR1 MDHEN and CDR2 SYDVKM come from the germline V gene. The CDR3 runs 16 residues. DNA for the CDR3: TGTGCCAGCAGTTTGAAGTTTAGCGGGAGGAGGTACGAGCAGTACTTC. It encodes CASSLKFSGRRYEQYF.

The gene calls are TRBV19 and TRBJ2-2; D is ambiguous. Germline CDR1 LNHDA, CDR2 SQIVND (reference sequence). Trimming removed 3 bases from V and 3 bases from J, with 14 bases in between. This CDR3 comprises 16 residues. CDR3 in amino acids: CASSIVPGYDTGELFF. The CDR3 DNA reads TGTGCCAGTAGTATTGTCCCGGGTTACGACACCGGGGAGCTGTTTTTT.

This chain uses TRBV5-5 with TRBJ1-1, with TRBD1 as a possible D gene (5 bases). V dropped 6 bases and J dropped 4 bases, with 13 bases sitting between them. The length of the CDR3 is 13 residues. Per the germline V gene, CDR1 is SGHKS and CDR2 is YYEKEE (reference sequence). The CDR3 loop reads CASNWGGGTEAFF. In DNA form, the CDR3 reads TGTGCCAGCAACTGGGGCGGGGGCACTGAAGCTTTCTTT.

This chain connects TRBV6-2 or TRBV6-3 to TRBJ1-3; no reliable D call. The CDR3 runs 15 residues. The V gene lost 2 bases and the J gene lost 3 bases, with 11 bases spanning the gap. Germline V gives CDR1 MNHEY, CDR2 SVGEGT. CDR3 in amino acids: CASSYPRVGGNTIYF. The CDR3 DNA follows: TGTGCCAGCAGTTACCCGAGGGTCGGTGGAAACACCATATATTTT.